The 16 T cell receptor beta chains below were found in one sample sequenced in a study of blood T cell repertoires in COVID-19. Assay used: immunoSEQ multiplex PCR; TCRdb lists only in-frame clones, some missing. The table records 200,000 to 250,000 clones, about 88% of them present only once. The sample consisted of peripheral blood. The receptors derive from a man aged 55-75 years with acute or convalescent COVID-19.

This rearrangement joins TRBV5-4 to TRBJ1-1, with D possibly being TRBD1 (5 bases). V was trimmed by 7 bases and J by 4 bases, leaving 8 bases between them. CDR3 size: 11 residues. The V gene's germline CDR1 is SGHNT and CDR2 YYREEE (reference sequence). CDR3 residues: CASSDITEAFF. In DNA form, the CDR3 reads TGTGCCAGCTCGGACATCACTGAAGCTTTCTTT.

CDR3 in amino acids: CASSVKGWETQYF. The CDR3 nucleotides are TGTGCCAGCAGCGTAAAGGGGTGGGAGACCCAGTACTTC. The chain is built from TRBV9 and TRBJ2-5, with TRBD1 as a possible D gene (5 bases). CDR1 is SGDLS, CDR2 YYNGEE, per germline. V lost 1 base and J lost 5, with 9 bases in between. The CDR3 is 13 amino acids. The variable domain in full, with the rest retrieved from reference TRBV9 and TRBJ2-5, is DSGVTQTPKHLITATGQRVTLRCSPRSGDLSVYWYQQSLDQGLQFLIQYYNGEERAKGNILERFSAQQFPDLHSELNLSSLELGDSALYFCASSVKGWETQYFGPGTRLLVL.

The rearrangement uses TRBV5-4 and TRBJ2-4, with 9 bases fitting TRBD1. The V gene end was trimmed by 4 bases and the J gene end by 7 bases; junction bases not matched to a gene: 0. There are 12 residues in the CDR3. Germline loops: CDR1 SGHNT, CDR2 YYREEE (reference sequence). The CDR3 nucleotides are TGTGCCAGCAGCGGGACAGGGAACATTCAGTACTTC. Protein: CASSGTGNIQYF.

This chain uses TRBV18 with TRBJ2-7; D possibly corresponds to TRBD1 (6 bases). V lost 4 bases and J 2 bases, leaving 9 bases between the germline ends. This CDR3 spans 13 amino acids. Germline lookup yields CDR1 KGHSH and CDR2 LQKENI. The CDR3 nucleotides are TGTGCCAGCTCACTCTACAGGGCCTACGAGCAGTACTTC. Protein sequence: CASSLYRAYEQYF. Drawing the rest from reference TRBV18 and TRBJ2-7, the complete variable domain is NAGVMQNPRHLVRRRGQEARLRCSPMKGHSHVYWYRQLPEEGLKFMVYLQKENIIDESGMPKERFSAEFPKEGPSILRIQQVVRGDSAAYFCASSLYRAYEQYFGPGTRLTVT.

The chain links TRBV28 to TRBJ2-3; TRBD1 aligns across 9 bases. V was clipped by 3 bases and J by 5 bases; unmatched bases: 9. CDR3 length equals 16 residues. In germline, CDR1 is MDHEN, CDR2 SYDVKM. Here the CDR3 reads CASSLTTGGVGDTQYF. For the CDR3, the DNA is TGTGCCAGCAGTTTGACCACAGGGGGCGTTGGAGATACGCAGTATTTT.

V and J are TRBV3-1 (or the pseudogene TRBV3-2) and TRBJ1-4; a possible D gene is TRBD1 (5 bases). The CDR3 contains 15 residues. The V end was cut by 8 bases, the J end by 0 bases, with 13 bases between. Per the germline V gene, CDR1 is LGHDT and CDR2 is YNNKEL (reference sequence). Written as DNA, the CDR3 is TGTGCCAGCCGCCGGGGGGGAGCAACTAATGAAAAACTGTTTTTT. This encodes CASRRGGATNEKLFF.

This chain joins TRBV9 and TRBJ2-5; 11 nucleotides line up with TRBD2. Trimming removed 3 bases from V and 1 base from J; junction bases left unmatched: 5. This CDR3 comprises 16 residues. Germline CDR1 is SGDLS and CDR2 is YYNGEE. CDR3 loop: CASSGVSGGAQETQYF. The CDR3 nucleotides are TGTGCCAGCAGCGGGGTTAGCGGGGGGGCCCAAGAGACCCAGTACTTC.

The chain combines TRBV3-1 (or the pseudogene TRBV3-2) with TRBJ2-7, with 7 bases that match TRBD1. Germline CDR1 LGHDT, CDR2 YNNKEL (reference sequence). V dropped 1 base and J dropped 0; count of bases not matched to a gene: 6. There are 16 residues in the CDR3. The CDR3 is CASSQGSGTASYEQYF. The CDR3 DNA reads TGTGCCAGCAGCCAAGGATCCGGGACAGCCTCCTACGAGCAGTACTTC.

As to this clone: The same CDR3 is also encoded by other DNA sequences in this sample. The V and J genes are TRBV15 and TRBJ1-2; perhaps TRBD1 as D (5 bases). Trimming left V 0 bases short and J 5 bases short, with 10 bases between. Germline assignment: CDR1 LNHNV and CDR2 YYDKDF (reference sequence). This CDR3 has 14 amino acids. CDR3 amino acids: CATSRDRQGYGYTF. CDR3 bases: TGTGCCACCAGCAGAGATCGGCAGGGATATGGCTACACCTTC. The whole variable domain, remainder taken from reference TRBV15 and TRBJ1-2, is DAMVIQNPRYQVTQFGKPVTLSCSQTLNHNVMYWYQQKSSQAPKLLFHYYDKDFNNEADTPDNFQSRRPNTSFCFLDIRSPGLGDTAMYLCATSRDRQGYGYTFGSGTRLTVV.

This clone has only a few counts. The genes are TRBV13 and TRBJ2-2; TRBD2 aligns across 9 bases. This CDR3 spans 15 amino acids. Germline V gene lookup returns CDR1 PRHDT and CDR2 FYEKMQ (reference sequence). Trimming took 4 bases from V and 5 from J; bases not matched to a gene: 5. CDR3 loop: CASSSGLAETGELFF. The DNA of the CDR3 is TGTGCCAGCAGCTCGGGACTAGCCGAGACCGGGGAGCTGTTTTTT.

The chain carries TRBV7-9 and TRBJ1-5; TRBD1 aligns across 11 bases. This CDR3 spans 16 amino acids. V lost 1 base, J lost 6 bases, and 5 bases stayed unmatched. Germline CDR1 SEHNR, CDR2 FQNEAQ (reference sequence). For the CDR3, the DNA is TGTGCCAGCAGCTTAGGCCGGACAGGGGGCCGTCAGCCCCAGCATTTT. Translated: CASSLGRTGGRQPQHF.

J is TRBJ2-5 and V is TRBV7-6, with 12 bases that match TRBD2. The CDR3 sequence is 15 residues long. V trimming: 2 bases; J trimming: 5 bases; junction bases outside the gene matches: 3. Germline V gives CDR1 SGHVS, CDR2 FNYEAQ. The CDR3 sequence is CASSLLAGGPETQYF. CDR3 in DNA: TGTGCCAGCAGCTTACTAGCGGGGGGGCCGGAGACCCAGTACTTC.

The CDR3 DNA sequence: TGTGCCAGCAGCTTAGGGTGGCGGACTAGCGGTCCCTGGGATACGCAGTATTTT. Translated, it gives CASSLGWRTSGPWDTQYF. This chain connects TRBV7-3 to TRBJ2-3; 10 nucleotides agree with TRBD2. Germline V gene sequence: CDR1 SGHTA, CDR2 FQGTGA. V lost 2 bases, J lost 6 bases, and 14 bases stayed unmatched. This CDR3 is built from 18 residues.

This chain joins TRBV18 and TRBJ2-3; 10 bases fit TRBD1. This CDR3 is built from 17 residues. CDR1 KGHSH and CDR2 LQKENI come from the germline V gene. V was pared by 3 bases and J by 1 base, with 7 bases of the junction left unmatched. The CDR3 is CASSPTSGQGGTDTQYF. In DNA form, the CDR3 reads TGTGCCAGCTCACCCACCAGCGGACAGGGGGGCACAGATACGCAGTATTTT.

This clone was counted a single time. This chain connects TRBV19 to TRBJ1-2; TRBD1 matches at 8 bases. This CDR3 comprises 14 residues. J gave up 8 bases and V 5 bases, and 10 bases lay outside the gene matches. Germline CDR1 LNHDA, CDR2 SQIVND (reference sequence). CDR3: CASSLQGADVGYTF. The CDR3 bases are TGTGCCAGTAGTCTTCAGGGGGCCGATGTGGGCTACACCTTC.

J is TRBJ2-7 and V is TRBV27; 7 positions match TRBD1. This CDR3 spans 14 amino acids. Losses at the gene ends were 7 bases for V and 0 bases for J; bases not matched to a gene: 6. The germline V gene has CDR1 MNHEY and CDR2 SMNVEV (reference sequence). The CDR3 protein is CASKGAGNSYEQYF. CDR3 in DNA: TGTGCCAGCAAGGGGGCAGGCAACTCCTACGAGCAGTACTTC.